This T cell receptor beta chain was observed in a study of spatial heterogeneity in lung cancer. The overall study: Detection consistently captured more beta-chain sequences than alpha-chain sequences. Each distinct TCR and UMI combination averaged more than ten appearances in raw reads.

Sample share makes this clonotype medium-sized. Specified time point: sample taken at primary tumor resection. No cell sorting; template was whole RNA from tumor, lung tissue or PBMC. Some 72 TRACERx patients with early, untreated non-small cell lung cancer donated samples. Individually, TCR cDNA molecules were each labelled with a unique molecular identifier. TCRdb fed the 5' RACE reads into MiXCR, producing one record per CDR3 protein. This repertoire shows some 4,000 distinct CDR3 sequences, approximately 30% found once; its top ten account for roughly 14%. This CDR3 is built from 15 residues. The V gene lost 1 base and the J gene lost 4 bases, with 10 bases spanning the gap. Germline V gene lookup returns CDR1 MGHRA and CDR2 YSYEKL.

The sequence came from a male donor with early-stage non-small cell lung cancer. Sequencing used normal lung tissue next to the tumor, obtained at surgery. This sequence joins TRBV4-1 and TRBJ2-2; no clear D. CDR3 bases: TGCGCCAGCAGCCAAGGGTCGGCGGTCACCGGGGAGCTGTTTTTT. Translating gives CASSQGSAVTGELFF.